This T cell receptor beta chain was recovered during a study of radiation and T cells in renal cell carcinoma. Time point reported: blood 2 weeks post-SBRT. Treatment denoted: 15 Gy SBRT to primary tumor, nephrectomy 4 weeks later. This renal cell carcinoma was of the clear cell type. Between the trimmed V and J ends, which lost 2 bases and 3 bases, there was a span of 7 bases. This CDR3 has 13 residues. From germline, CDR1 is SEHNR and CDR2 FQNEAQ (reference sequence). Sequencing used immunoSEQ multiplex PCR; TCRdb keeps in-frame clones, though not all of them. The sample gives fewer than 150,000 clones, more than 70% of which show up once; 5.8% is in the top ten.

The origin of this receptor is a woman aged 70-85 years with renal cell carcinoma. This sample comprised blood, obtained from a patient whose treatment included radiotherapy and nephrectomy. J is TRBJ2-5 and V is TRBV7-9; D might be TRBD2 (5 bases). The CDR3 DNA reads as TGTGCCAGCAGCTTAACGGGGAAAGAGACCCAGTACTTC. This codes for CASSLTGKETQYF.